A selection of T cell receptor beta chains follows, all from one sample in a study of tumor and adjacent non-tumor tissue in lung cancer. From the multiplex PCR reads, TCRdb called clonotypes with MiXCR, one entry per CDR3 protein. The sample yields about 110,000 distinct CDR3 sequences, over 75% seen once. Source material: lung tumor tissue. These receptors came from a man aged 70 or older with non-small cell lung cancer. Both conserved end residues are part of each CDR3. D genes are given only for firm matches. Where a row states a size, it is once, few, many or the class of an expanded clone; other rows omit it.

abundance,j_gene,d_gene,v_gene,CDR3nt,CDR3aa
few,TRBJ2-3,-,TRBV11-2,TGTGCCACCTCTGGTCGGAACATAGATACGCAGTATTTT,CATSGRNIDTQYF
-,TRBJ2-3,-,TRBV6-2/TRBV6-3,TGTGCCAGTAGTTACCCGATGGCAGTAGGCCATCAGGATACGCAGTATTTT,CASSYPMAVGHQDTQYF
-,TRBJ2-5,TRBD2,TRBV4-1,TGCGCCACGAGCCGCTTGGGACTAGGGAATCAAGAGACCCAGTACTTC,CATSRLGLGNQETQYF
-,TRBJ1-6,-,TRBV6-5,TGTGCCAGCAGCTTAACTAGTTCACCCCTCCAATTT,CASSLTSSPLQF
-,TRBJ2-7,TRBD2,TRBV5-6,TGTGCCAGCAGCTGGGGGGGGTCCTCGTACGATCAGTACTTC,CASSWGGSSYDQYF
-,TRBJ1-2,-,TRBV6-6,TGTGCCAGCAGTATTCCGGGACAAGGCTATGGCTACGCCTTC,CASSIPGQGYGYAF
many,TRBJ2-2,-,TRBV20-1,TGCAGTGCTAGAGACCGGACAAGGGATACCGGGGAGCTGTTTTTT,CSARDRTRDTGELFF
-,TRBJ2-7,-,TRBV12-3/TRBV12-4,TGTGCCAGCAATATGGGACAAGCCTACGAACAGTACTTC,CASNMGQAYEQYF
-,TRBJ2-5,TRBD2,TRBV11-2,TGTGCCAGCAGCATAGGGACTAGTAGGGAATTCGGGGAGTCCCAGTACTTC,CASSIGTSREFGESQYF
many,TRBJ2-1,-,TRBV2,TGTGCCAGCAGTGGCGAGTATGTCTCCAATGAGCAGTTCTTC,CASSGEYVSNEQFF
-,TRBJ2-1,-,TRBV4-2,TGTGCCAGCAGTGGGGGTAGTAGCTTCAATGAGGAGTTCTTC,CASSGGSSFNEEFF
medium-sized,TRBJ2-2,-,TRBV11-3,TGTGCCAGCAGCCAGGACGGAGTATACACCGGGGAGCTGTTTTTT,CASSQDGVYTGELFF
few,TRBJ2-3,-,TRBV12-3/TRBV12-4,TGTGCAAACAGGCCGACTAGTACAGATACGCAGTATTTT,CANRPTSTDTQYF
-,TRBJ2-5,-,TRBV6-5,TGTGTCAGCAGACGTACTAGACCCGAGACCCAGTACTTC,CVSRRTRPETQYF
once,TRBJ2-5,TRBD1,TRBV28,TGTGCCAGCAATTTAAGGGGGCTGATCCAATACTTC,CASNLRGLIQYF
-,TRBJ1-2,TRBD1,TRBV4-1,TGCGCCAGCAGCCAGTACGAGGGGGCGGATTTGGATGGCTACACTTTC,CASSQYEGADLDGYTF
-,TRBJ2-7,-,TRBV6-6,TGTGTCAGCAGTCACTCACGGGACTACGAGCAGTACTTC,CVSSHSRDYEQYF
-,TRBJ2-7,TRBD1,TRBV28,TGTACCAGTCCACAGGGGCCGGCGGGCGAGCAGTACTTC,CTSPQGPAGEQYF
many,TRBJ2-1,-,TRBV6-6,TGTGCCAGCAACTCAATGTCGCCGGGAAGCAATGAGCAGTTCTTC,CASNSMSPGSNEQFF
many,TRBJ1-6,-,TRBV20-1,TGCAGTGCTACGTTGGGGCAGGAGGATTCACCCCTCCACTTT,CSATLGQEDSPLHF
few,TRBJ2-7,TRBD1,TRBV4-1,TGCGCCAGCAGCCAAGAGGACAGGGTCTCCTACGAGCTGTACTTC,CASSQEDRVSYELYF
-,TRBJ1-5,TRBD1,TRBV10-2,TGCGCCGGCAGAGGGACAGGGGCCAATCAGCCCCAGCATTTT,CAGRGTGANQPQHF